These 27 T cell receptor beta chains came from one sample sequenced in a study of blood T cell repertoires in COVID-19. The assay was immunoSEQ multiplex PCR, and TCRdb's table has in-frame clones only and misses some. The data show about 260,000 clones, with 75% to 90% seen just once and roughly 10% held by the top ten. The material sequenced was peripheral blood. The source is a woman in her sixties or seventies with COVID-19, enrolled during active disease.

In its sample, this clone was seen a few times. V is TRBV7-2 and J is TRBJ1-1; maybe TRBD1 (5 bases). The V and J ends lost 1 base and 4 bases respectively, with 10 bases between them. The length of the CDR3 is 14 residues. CDR1 is SGHTA, CDR2 FQGNSA, per germline. CDR3 nucleotides: TGTGCCAGCAGCTTAGATTTCGGGGGCACTGAAGCTTTCTTT. It codes for CASSLDFGGTEAFF.

This sequence joins TRBV9 and TRBJ2-1, with TRBD2 matching over 13 bases. This CDR3 comprises 18 residues. Trimming removed 4 bases from V and 4 bases from J; junction bases left unmatched: 11. In germline, CDR1 is SGDLS, CDR2 YYNGEE. The CDR3 DNA follows: TGTGCCAGCAGCTACGGACTAGCGGGAGTCGGGGGTTACAATGAGCAGTTCTTC. This encodes CASSYGLAGVGGYNEQFF.

This chain connects TRBV24-1 to TRBJ1-1; D is perhaps TRBD1 (6 bases). Germline CDR1 is KGHDR and CDR2 is SFDVKD. Between the trimmed V and J ends, which lost 5 bases and 4 bases, there was a span of 10 bases. The CDR3 extends over 13 amino acids. The DNA of the CDR3 is TGTGCCACCAGTGCAACAGGGAGCACTGAAGCTTTCTTT. This sequence encodes CATSATGSTEAFF.

This clone has a single count. The chain links TRBV13 to TRBJ2-4, with D perhaps matching TRBD1 (6 bases). The ends were cut back, 6 bases at V and 1 base at J, with 16 bases in the middle. This CDR3 is built from 16 residues. Germline V CDR1 and CDR2: PRHDT, FYEKMQ (reference sequence). The CDR3 spells CASRRGSSEAKNIQYF. As DNA, the CDR3 is TGTGCCAGCAGGAGGGGGTCTTCCGAGGCCAAAAACATTCAGTACTTC. Based on the CDR3 plus reference TRBV13 and TRBJ2-4, the full variable domain is AAGVIQSPRHLIKEKRETATLKCYPIPRHDTVYWYQQGPGQDPQFLISFYEKMQSDKGSIPDRFSAQQFSDYHSELNMSSLELGDSALYFCASRRGSSEAKNIQYFGAGTRLSVL.

The J gene is TRBJ1-2, the V gene TRBV10-3; D not certain. The CDR3 sequence is 13 residues long. Between the trimmed V and J ends, which lost 4 bases and 1 base, there was a span of 7 bases. The V gene's germline CDR1 is ENHRY and CDR2 SYGVKD. The CDR3 sequence is CAISAQNNYGYTF. The CDR3 DNA reads TGTGCCATCAGTGCGCAGAATAACTATGGCTACACCTTC.

The chain is built from TRBV15 and TRBJ1-4; 8 bases fit TRBD1. The V segment lost 0 bases and the J segment 3 bases; nucleotides outside the gene matches: 6. The CDR3 length is 17 residues. CDR1 is LNHNV and CDR2 is YYDKDF in the germline V gene (reference sequence). The CDR3 DNA sequence: TGTGCCACCAGCAGAGATGAAGGGACAGGTCCTAATGAAAAACTGTTTTTT. This encodes CATSRDEGTGPNEKLFF.

The genes are TRBV5-1 and TRBJ1-1; no clear D gene. The length of the CDR3 is 16 residues. Trimming took off 0 bases at V and 0 bases at J, with 12 bases between the two ends. Germline CDR1 and CDR2: SGHRS and YFSETQ. CDR3 loop: CASSLAGFLMNTEAFF. In nucleotides, the CDR3 is TGCGCCAGCAGCTTGGCGGGATTTTTAATGAACACTGAAGCTTTCTTT.

The rearrangement links TRBV18 to TRBJ2-5; TRBD2 is a possible D gene (6 bases). V lost 1 base, J lost 5 bases, and 14 bases lay in between. CDR1 and CDR2 (germline): KGHSH, LQKENI. This CDR3 region has 15 residues. CDR3 residues: CASSPQEGRWETQYF. CDR3 nucleotide sequence: TGTGCCAGCTCACCACAGGAGGGCCGTTGGGAGACCCAGTACTTC.

The J gene is TRBJ1-5, the V gene TRBV4-1; TRBD1 matches at 7 bases. There are 17 residues in the CDR3. J was trimmed by 1 base and V by 2 bases; bases with no gene match: 8. Germline CDR1 is MGHRA and CDR2 is YSYEKL. This chain's CDR3 is CASSQIQGSTSNQPQHF. The CDR3, as DNA: TGCGCCAGCAGCCAAATACAGGGGAGCACGAGCAATCAGCCCCAGCATTTT.

V gene TRBV11-1 combines with J gene TRBJ1-2, with D unclear. From germline, CDR1 is SGHAT and CDR2 FQDESV (reference sequence). The V gene lost 6 bases and the J gene lost 5 bases, with 10 bases spanning the gap. The CDR3 covers 12 residues. CDR3 amino acids: CASSSQDYGYTF. The DNA for the CDR3 is TGTGCCAGCAGTTCGCAGGATTATGGCTACACCTTC. Variable domain in full (rest from reference TRBV11-1 and TRBJ1-2): EAEVAQSPRYKITEKSQAVAFWCDPISGHATLYWYRQILGQGPELLVQFQDESVVDDSQLPKDRFSAERLKGVDSTLKIQPAELGDSAMYLCASSSQDYGYTFGSGTRLTVV.

The V and J genes are TRBV3-1 (or the pseudogene TRBV3-2) and TRBJ1-1; a weak D match, TRBD1 (6 bases). The germline CDR1 and CDR2 sequences are LGHDT and YNNKEL (reference sequence). This CDR3 has 13 amino acids. Between the trimmed V and J ends, which lost 6 bases and 2 bases, there was a span of 10 bases. The CDR3 loop is CASRKQGNTEAFF. The DNA of the CDR3 is TGTGCCAGCAGGAAACAGGGAAACACTGAAGCTTTCTTT.

This clone was observed a single time. The chain recombines TRBV30 with TRBJ1-2; possibly TRBD1 for D (6 bases). V gave up 3 bases and J gave up 1 base, with 12 bases separating them. CDR3 length: 14 amino acids. Germline values: CDR1 GTSNPN, CDR2 SVGIG (reference sequence). In nucleotides, the CDR3 is TGTGCCTGGAGAGGGGACATTCGTAACTATGGCTACACCTTC. It encodes CAWRGDIRNYGYTF.

The gene calls are TRBV6-5 and TRBJ2-1; 8 bases are shared with TRBD2. From germline, CDR1 is MNHEY and CDR2 SVGAGI. Trimming cost V 6 bases and J 2 bases; bases outside gene matches: 6. The length of the CDR3 is 15 residues. CDR3 residues: CASRLLADPYNEQFF. CDR3 nucleotides: TGTGCCAGCAGGCTACTAGCGGATCCCTACAATGAGCAGTTCTTC.

This chain links TRBV4-1 with TRBJ1-2, with D possibly being TRBD1 (5 bases). The CDR3 is 17 amino acids. Germline V gives CDR1 MGHRA, CDR2 YSYEKL. Trimming pared 2 bases from V and 4 bases from J, leaving 20 bases between. The CDR3 DNA is TGCGCCAGCAGCCAAAGTCGGGGGGGGAGAAGAAGCTATGGCTACACCTTC. It encodes CASSQSRGGRRSYGYTF.

This sequence joins TRBV6-1 and TRBJ1-5; D is perhaps TRBD1 (5 bases). The V end was cut by 2 bases, the J end by 2 bases, with 13 bases between. The CDR3 runs 16 residues. CDR1 MNHNS and CDR2 SASEGT come from the germline V gene. CDR3 protein: CASSESQGQGNQPQHF. The CDR3 coding sequence is TGTGCCAGCAGTGAAAGCCAGGGTCAGGGCAATCAGCCCCAGCATTTT.

The chain recombines TRBV14 with TRBJ2-7; no firm D call. The V gene's germline CDR1 is SGHDN and CDR2 FVKESK. This CDR3 contains 13 residues. The V end lost 0 bases, the J end lost 3 bases, and 6 bases lay between the germline ends. The CDR3 DNA reads TGTGCCAGCAGCCAAGATAGGAGCTACGAGCAGTACTTC. It yields the protein CASSQDRSYEQYF.

The chain carries TRBV19 and TRBJ1-5, with 7 nucleotides matching TRBD1. The J segment lost 3 bases and the V segment lost 7 bases, leaving 15 bases of the junction unmatched. Germline V gives CDR1 LNHDA, CDR2 SQIVND (reference sequence). This CDR3 has 17 residues. The CDR3 protein is CASTNKGAGVLNQPQHF. As DNA, the CDR3 is TGTGCCAGTACCAATAAGGGGGCAGGGGTCCTCAATCAGCCCCAGCATTTT.

V gene TRBV7-3 combines with J gene TRBJ2-3; 8 nucleotides match TRBD1. CDR1 and CDR2 from the germline V gene are SGHTA and FQGTGA. V shed 2 bases and J 8 bases; nucleotides not matched to a gene: 6. This CDR3 is 14 amino acids long. Here the CDR3 reads CASSLLRTGSTQYF. In DNA form, the CDR3 reads TGTGCCAGCAGCTTACTTCGGACAGGGAGTACGCAGTATTTT.

This rearrangement joins TRBV24-1 to TRBJ2-3, with D unresolved. The germline V gene has CDR1 KGHDR and CDR2 SFDVKD. Trimming took off 6 bases at V and 2 bases at J, with 8 bases between the two ends. CDR3 length equals 13 residues. The CDR3 sequence is CATSQALTDTQYF. CDR3 in DNA: TGTGCCACCAGTCAAGCGCTCACAGATACGCAGTATTTT.

The V gene is TRBV2, the J gene TRBJ2-7; 9 bases fit TRBD1. Per germline, CDR1 SNHLY and CDR2 FYNNEI. V lost 6 bases, J lost 4 bases, and 7 bases stayed unmatched. This CDR3 region has 14 residues. CDR3 coding DNA: TGTGCCAGCAGCCCTGGACAGGGGAGTTACGAGCAGTACTTC. Amino acid sequence: CASSPGQGSYEQYF.

As DNA, the CDR3 is TGTGCCAGCAGTTTATCGTTTGGGCAGGGGGCTTTCTTT. It translates to CASSLSFGQGAFF. This chain connects TRBV27 to TRBJ1-1, with TRBD1 as a possible D gene (6 bases). This CDR3 has 13 residues. Looked up from germline, CDR1 is MNHEY and CDR2 is SMNVEV (reference sequence). V lost 0 bases and J 11 bases, leaving 13 bases between the germline ends.

This clone was seen a single time. The chain joins TRBV6-5 to TRBJ1-2, with D possibly matching TRBD1 (5 bases). Germline CDR1 MNHEY, CDR2 SVGAGI. V gave up 6 bases and J gave up 7 bases, with 15 bases separating them. CDR3 length: 13 amino acids. The CDR3 region has the DNA TGTGCCAGCAGAAGACGACGGCAGGGTGGCTACACCTTC. This gives the protein CASRRRRQGGYTF.

V usage is TRBV7-2 and J usage is TRBJ1-2; TRBD1 aligns across 7 bases. Germline V gene lookup returns CDR1 SGHTA and CDR2 FQGNSA. The CDR3 extends over 13 amino acids. The V gene end was trimmed by 2 bases and the J gene end by 6 bases; junction bases not matched to a gene: 3. CDR3 bases: TGTGCCAGCAGCTTAACAGGGGCTAATGGCTACACCTTC. This encodes CASSLTGANGYTF.

V usage is TRBV5-4 and J usage is TRBJ1-1; D is undetermined. The CDR3 totals 15 residues. V was clipped by 3 bases and J by 4 bases, with 16 bases between them. Germline V CDR1 and CDR2: SGHNT, YYREEE (reference sequence). The CDR3 bases are TGTGCCAGCAGCTGGGGAGGTCGGGGAGTCACTGAAGCTTTCTTT. Translating it yields CASSWGGRGVTEAFF. The full variable domain, in which reference TRBV5-4 and TRBJ1-1 provide the parts outside the CDR3, is ETGVTQSPTHLIKTRGQQVTLRCSSQSGHNTVSWYQQALGQGPQFIFQYYREEENGRGNFPPRFSGLQFPNYSSELNVNALELDDSALYLCASSWGGRGVTEAFFGQGTRLTVV.

The chain joins TRBV9 to TRBJ2-1; 8 positions match TRBD2. Germline lookup yields CDR1 SGDLS and CDR2 YYNGEE. The ends lost 3 bases at V and 1 base at J; junction bases unmatched: 3. The CDR3 totals 15 residues. The CDR3 nucleotides are TGTGCCAGCAGCGATAGCGGGACTTCCTACAATGAGCAGTTCTTC. Translating gives CASSDSGTSYNEQFF.

This clone was counted a single time. The chain combines TRBV5-6 with TRBJ2-7, with TRBD1 as a possible D gene (5 bases). Germline V gives CDR1 SGHDT, CDR2 YYEEEE. Trimming took 2 bases from V and 0 from J, leaving 12 bases between them. This CDR3 contains 15 residues. This CDR3 is CASSFGQGDSYEQYF. CDR3 nucleotide sequence: TGTGCCAGCAGCTTCGGCCAGGGTGACTCCTACGAGCAGTACTTC.

This chain joins TRBV2 and TRBJ2-7; D possibly corresponds to TRBD2 (5 bases). Trimming stripped 8 bases from V and 0 bases from J, with 26 bases between. CDR1 SNHLY and CDR2 FYNNEI come from the germline V gene. This CDR3 comprises 18 residues. Here the CDR3 DNA reads TGTGCCAGCGGAGAGCGCGGGCGCCCTGAAGTTAGCTCCTACGAGCAGTACTTC. It yields the protein CASGERGRPEVSSYEQYF.